This entry concerns a single T cell receptor beta chain. The length of the CDR3 is 13 residues. From germline, CDR1 is MNHNS and CDR2 SASEGT. V was cut by 6 bases and J by 2 bases, with 8 bases left in between. The entry originates in a study of OX40 agonist ivuxolimab in advanced cancers. Here immunoSEQ multiplex PCR was the method, and the copy in TCRdb shows in-frame clones only, minus some. The sample lists more than 40,000 clones, around 77% seen once, with 2% in the top ten. The sequence derives from an adult with an advanced solid tumor such as melanoma, head and neck, liver or kidney cancer. The chain carries TRBV6-1 and TRBJ1-5; D gene unclear. The starting material was CD4+ or CD8+ T cells sorted from blood, obtained in a trial of the OX40 agonist ivuxolimab. CDR3 sequence reads: CASRSSGNQPQHF. CDR3 in DNA: TGTGCCAGCAGGTCTTCGGGCAATCAGCCCCAGCATTTT.